This TCR beta chain is from a study of HIV-infected patients and healthy controls. No cell fractionation was done, so the repertoire covers all unsorted peripheral blood T cells. Reverse transcription used roughly 450 ng RNA and constant-region primers for alpha and beta. Separate chain-specific third strand synthesis with multiplexing indices produced the alpha and beta libraries. TCRdb analysed the 5' RACE reads with MiXCR anew, one entry per CDR3 protein. The sample includes some 8,500 distinct CDR3 sequences, less than 10% of them seen just once. Trimming pared 5 bases from V and 7 bases from J, leaving 12 bases between. Germline values: CDR1 LNHDA, CDR2 SQIVND (reference sequence). The CDR3 is 13 residues long. This clonotype was counted many times.

The J gene is TRBJ1-3, the V gene TRBV19; D remains unclear. This sequence was found in an adult with HIV infection. The donor label of this sample is uncertain. The material sequenced was blood, taken before antiretroviral therapy. This CDR3 reads CASSYGRGNTIYF. The CDR3 DNA is TGTGCCAGTAGTTACGGCCGAGGCAACACCATATATTTT.